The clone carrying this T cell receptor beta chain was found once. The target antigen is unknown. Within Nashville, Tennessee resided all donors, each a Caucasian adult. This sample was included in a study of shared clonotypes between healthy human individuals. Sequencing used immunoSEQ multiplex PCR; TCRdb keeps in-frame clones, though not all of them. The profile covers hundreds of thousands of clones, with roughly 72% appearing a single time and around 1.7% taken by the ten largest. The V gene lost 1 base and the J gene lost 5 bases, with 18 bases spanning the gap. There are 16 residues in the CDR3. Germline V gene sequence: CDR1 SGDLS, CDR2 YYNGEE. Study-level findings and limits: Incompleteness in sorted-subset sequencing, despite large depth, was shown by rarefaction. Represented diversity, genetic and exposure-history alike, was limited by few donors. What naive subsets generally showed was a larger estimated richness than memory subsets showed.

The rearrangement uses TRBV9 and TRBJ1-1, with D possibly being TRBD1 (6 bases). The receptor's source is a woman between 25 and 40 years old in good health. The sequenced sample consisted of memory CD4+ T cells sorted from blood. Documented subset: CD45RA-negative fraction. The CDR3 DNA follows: TGTGCCAGCAGCGTACTCCCTCCGACAGGTGGAACTGAAGCTTTCTTT. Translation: CASSVLPPTGGTEAFF.